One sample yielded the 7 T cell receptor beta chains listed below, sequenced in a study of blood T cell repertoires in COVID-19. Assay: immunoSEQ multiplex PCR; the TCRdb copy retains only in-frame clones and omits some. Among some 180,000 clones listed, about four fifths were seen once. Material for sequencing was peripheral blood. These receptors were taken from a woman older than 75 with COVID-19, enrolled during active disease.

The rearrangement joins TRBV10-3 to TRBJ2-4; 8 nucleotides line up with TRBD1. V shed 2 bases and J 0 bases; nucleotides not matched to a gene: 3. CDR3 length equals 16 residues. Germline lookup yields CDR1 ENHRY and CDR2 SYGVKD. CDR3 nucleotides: TGTGCCATCAGTGAGACAGGGGGTATAGCCAAAAACATTCAGTACTTC. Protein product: CAISETGGIAKNIQYF.

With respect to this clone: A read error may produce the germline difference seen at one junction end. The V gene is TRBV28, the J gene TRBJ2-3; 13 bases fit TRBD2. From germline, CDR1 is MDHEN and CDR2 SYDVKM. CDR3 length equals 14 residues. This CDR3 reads CASSFVGLAGRIVF. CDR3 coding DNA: TGTGCCAGCAGTTTCGTGGGACTAGCGGGAAGGATAGTATTT.

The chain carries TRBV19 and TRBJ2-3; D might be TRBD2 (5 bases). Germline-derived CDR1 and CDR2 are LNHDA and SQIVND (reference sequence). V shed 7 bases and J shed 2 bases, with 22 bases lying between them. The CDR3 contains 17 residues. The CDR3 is CASNPRRTLVTTDTQYF. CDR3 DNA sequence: TGTGCCAGTAATCCGCGTCGCACACTAGTTACCACAGATACGCAGTATTTT.

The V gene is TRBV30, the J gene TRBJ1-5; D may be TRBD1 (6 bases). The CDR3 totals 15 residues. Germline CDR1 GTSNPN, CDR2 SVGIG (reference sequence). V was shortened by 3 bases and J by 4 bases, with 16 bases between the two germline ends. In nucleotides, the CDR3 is TGTGCCTGGAGCTCCGGGACAACTAGAAATCAGCCCCAGCATTTT. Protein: CAWSSGTTRNQPQHF.

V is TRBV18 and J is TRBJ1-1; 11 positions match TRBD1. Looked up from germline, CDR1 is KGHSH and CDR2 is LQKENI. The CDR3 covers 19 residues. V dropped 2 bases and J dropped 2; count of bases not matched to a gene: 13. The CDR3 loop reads CASSPYASGTGGINTEAFF. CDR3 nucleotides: TGTGCCAGCTCACCATACGCCTCCGGGACAGGGGGAATTAACACTGAAGCTTTCTTT.

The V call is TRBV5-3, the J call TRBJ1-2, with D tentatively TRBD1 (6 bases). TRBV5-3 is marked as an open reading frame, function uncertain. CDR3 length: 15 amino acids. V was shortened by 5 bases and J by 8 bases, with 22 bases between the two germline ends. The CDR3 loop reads CARRQTNHGTRGYTF. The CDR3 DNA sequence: TGTGCCAGAAGGCAAACAAACCACGGGACAAGGGGCTACACCTTC.

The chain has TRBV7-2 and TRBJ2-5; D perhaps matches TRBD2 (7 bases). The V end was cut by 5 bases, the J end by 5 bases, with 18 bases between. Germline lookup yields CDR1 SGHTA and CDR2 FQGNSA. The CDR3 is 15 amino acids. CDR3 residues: CASSPVGGGHETQYF. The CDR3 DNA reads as TGTGCCAGCAGCCCGGTGGGAGGGGGGCATGAGACCCAGTACTTC.